Shown below are 31 T cell receptor beta chains from a single sample sequenced in a study of memory CD4+ T cells and cytomegalovirus serostatus. Sequencing was performed with immunoSEQ multiplex PCR; in TCRdb, only in-frame clones are kept and a portion is missing. The table has some 58,000 clones, 60% to 80% seen once; the top ten hold about 1%. The sort gate was single viable CD3+CD4+CD8-CD45RO+ cells for memory CD4+ T cells. Sequencing used memory CD4+ T cells from blood. Receptors were obtained from an adult in good health and CMV-seronegative.

This clone showed up just once. The chain employs TRBV19 and TRBJ2-7; 7 bases agree with TRBD2. CDR1 LNHDA and CDR2 SQIVND come from the germline V gene (reference sequence). The CDR3 has 15 residues. After removal of 6 bases from V and 0 bases from J, the junction contained 8 bases not matched to a gene. In DNA form, the CDR3 reads TGTGCCAGTAGAGTCCGGGGGGAGGCCTCCTACGAGCAGTACTTC. The encoded protein is CASRVRGEASYEQYF. The whole variable domain, filled in from reference TRBV19 and TRBJ2-7, reads DGGITQSPKYLFRKEGQNVTLSCEQNLNHDAMYWYRQDPGQGLRLIYYSQIVNDFQKGDIAEGYSVSREKKESFPLTVTSAQKNPTAFYLCASRVRGEASYEQYFGPGTRLTVT.

This clone came up once. V usage is TRBV5-1 and J usage is TRBJ1-2; D is perhaps TRBD1 (6 bases). V was clipped by 2 bases and J by 3 bases, with 14 bases between them. Looked up from germline, CDR1 is SGHRS and CDR2 is YFSETQ. This CDR3 spans 15 amino acids. The CDR3 DNA follows: TGCGCCAGCAGCTTTTCAGGGGACCCTGACTATGGCTACACCTTC. Residues: CASSFSGDPDYGYTF.

The genes are TRBV7-2 and TRBJ2-1; 11 bases are shared with TRBD2. Germline lookup yields CDR1 SGHTA and CDR2 FQGNSA. Germline trimming cut 0 bases from V and 4 bases from J; bases unmatched to any gene: 2. CDR3 size: 16 residues. CDR3 residues: CASSLASGRGYNEQFF. CDR3 in DNA: TGTGCCAGCAGCTTAGCTAGCGGGAGGGGTTACAATGAGCAGTTCTTC.

The chain uses TRBV2 and TRBJ1-4, with D possibly TRBD1 on 5 matching bases. This CDR3 region has 14 residues. Germline values: CDR1 SNHLY, CDR2 FYNNEI. With 6 bases removed from V and 7 bases from J, the gap between germline ends came to 15 bases. CDR3 sequence (DNA): TGTGCCAGCAGCTCCGGGACTATCGGTGAAAAACTGTTTTTT. Translated, it gives CASSSGTIGEKLFF.

The genes are TRBV5-4 and TRBJ2-1; the D call may be TRBD1 or TRBD2 (5 bases each). Germline CDR1 SGHNT, CDR2 YYREEE (reference sequence). The V gene lost 4 bases and the J gene lost 8 bases, with 13 bases spanning the gap. The CDR3 length is 13 residues. CDR3 amino acids: CASSEPGRDEQFF. The CDR3 DNA reads TGTGCCAGCAGCGAACCGGGACGGGATGAGCAGTTCTTC. Combining the CDR3 with reference TRBV5-4 and TRBJ2-1 gives the whole variable domain ETGVTQSPTHLIKTRGQQVTLRCSSQSGHNTVSWYQQALGQGPQFIFQYYREEENGRGNFPPRFSGLQFPNYSSELNVNALELDDSALYLCASSEPGRDEQFFGPGTRLTVL.

The J gene is TRBJ2-1, the V gene TRBV11-3, with D tentatively TRBD2 (6 bases). V lost 4 bases and J lost 10, with 20 bases in between. CDR1 is SGHNT and CDR2 is YENEEA in the germline V gene. The CDR3 totals 15 residues. CDR3: CASSSTRTGAGEQFF. CDR3 coding DNA: TGTGCCAGCAGCTCAACCAGGACCGGCGCGGGAGAGCAGTTCTTC.

The CDR3 DNA reads as TGTGCCAGCAGTTCACATCAACTAGCGGGAAGGTACATTCAGTACTTC. It is translated as CASSSHQLAGRYIQYF. V usage is TRBV28 and J usage is TRBJ2-4; 10 bases match TRBD2. Germline V gene data show CDR1 as MDHEN and CDR2 as SYDVKM. CDR3 length: 16 amino acids. Trimming took 4 bases from V and 8 from J; bases not matched to a gene: 11.

The rearrangement links TRBV10-3 to TRBJ1-4; D might be TRBD1 (5 bases). V lost 6 bases to trimming and J lost 8 bases, with 13 bases between them. CDR3 length: 13 amino acids. The germline CDR1 and CDR2 sequences are ENHRY and SYGVKD. CDR3 region: CAISAGVNEKLFF. CDR3 in DNA: TGTGCCATCAGCGCGGGGGTGAACGAAAAACTGTTTTTT.

The chain combines TRBV5-4 with TRBJ2-2; no definite D call. Germline V gene sequence: CDR1 SGHNT, CDR2 YYREEE (reference sequence). V was clipped by 5 bases and J by 3 bases, with 11 bases between them. There are 14 residues in the CDR3. This CDR3 reads CASSFPDHTGELFF. For the CDR3, the DNA is TGTGCCAGCAGTTTTCCTGACCACACCGGGGAGCTGTTTTTT.

This sequence joins TRBV30 and TRBJ1-3; D remains ambiguous. CDR3 length: 15 residues. V lost 2 bases, J lost 0 bases, and 11 bases lay in between. Per the germline V gene, CDR1 is GTSNPN and CDR2 is SVGIG (reference sequence). The CDR3 is CAWSPKGNSGNTIYF. Written as DNA, the CDR3 is TGTGCCTGGAGTCCGAAGGGTAACTCTGGAAACACCATATATTTT.

The chain joins TRBV5-1 to TRBJ2-2; 12 nucleotides match TRBD1. Germline CDR1 SGHRS, CDR2 YFSETQ. Germline trimming cut 0 bases from V and 6 bases from J; bases unmatched to any gene: 15. The CDR3 extends over 20 amino acids. The CDR3 spells CASSLALGTGGDSWSGELFF. In DNA, the CDR3 is TGCGCCAGCAGCTTGGCCTTGGGGACAGGGGGCGATTCGTGGTCCGGGGAGCTGTTTTTT.

This clone occurred a few times. The genes are TRBV6-1 and TRBJ1-1; 9 bases are a match to TRBD1. Per germline, CDR1 MNHNS and CDR2 SASEGT. The CDR3 length is 15 residues. V lost 8 bases to trimming and J lost 0 bases; unmatched junction nucleotides: 7. The CDR3 protein is CASEGQGGMNTEAFF. The CDR3 DNA sequence: TGTGCCAGCGAGGGACAGGGAGGGATGAACACTGAAGCTTTCTTT.

In this sample, this clone turned up once. V is TRBV7-2 and J is TRBJ2-1, with 7 positions matching TRBD1. In germline, CDR1 is SGHTA, CDR2 FQGNSA. V trimming: 0 bases; J trimming: 5 bases; junction bases outside the gene matches: 4. This CDR3 is 15 amino acids long. CDR3 nucleotide sequence: TGTGCCAGCAGCTTAGCCGGACAGGAAAACAATGAGCAGTTCTTC. Protein: CASSLAGQENNEQFF.

The chain recombines TRBV5-5 with TRBJ1-5; maybe TRBD1 (6 bases). The CDR3 is made up of 17 amino acids. Germline V CDR1 and CDR2: SGHKS, YYEKEE (reference sequence). V lost 6 bases to trimming and J lost 4 bases, with 23 bases between them. The CDR3 here is CASTLMGETGGNQPQHF. The CDR3 DNA follows: TGTGCCAGCACCTTAATGGGGGAGACAGGAGGTAATCAGCCCCAGCATTTT.

The CDR3 reads CASSQDPGILNSPLHF. For the CDR3, the DNA is TGCGCCAGCAGCCAAGACCCGGGTATATTAAATTCACCCCTCCACTTT. The V gene is TRBV4-1, the J gene TRBJ1-6; D call uncertain. CDR3 length: 16 residues. V was pared by 0 bases and J by 7 bases, with 13 bases between. The V gene's germline CDR1 is MGHRA and CDR2 YSYEKL.

This clone was picked up one time. The chain joins TRBV27 to TRBJ2-7, with TRBD2 identical over 7 bases. Germline V CDR1 and CDR2: MNHEY, SMNVEV (reference sequence). CDR3 length: 13 amino acids. The J segment lost 4 bases and the V segment lost 4 bases, leaving 4 bases of the junction unmatched. The CDR3, as DNA: TGTGCCAGCAGTTCGGGGGGTAAATACGAGCAGTACTTC. This sequence encodes CASSSGGKYEQYF.

The gene calls are TRBV29-1 and TRBJ1-1, with a weak D call TRBD1 (5 bases). CDR1 and CDR2 (germline): SQVTM, ANQGSEA. Between the trimmed V and J ends, which lost 1 base and 4 bases, there was a span of 10 bases. This CDR3 contains 13 residues. CDR3 loop: CSVEGARVTEAFF. The DNA of the CDR3 is TGCAGCGTTGAAGGGGCCAGGGTCACTGAAGCTTTCTTT.

The V gene is TRBV28, the J gene TRBJ2-1, with 15 bases identical to TRBD2. CDR1 MDHEN and CDR2 SYDVKM come from the germline V gene. The J segment lost 7 bases and the V segment lost 6 bases, leaving 4 bases of the junction unmatched. The CDR3 contains 15 residues. CDR3 in DNA: TGTGCCAGCAGACCCGGGACTAGCGGGAGGAATGAGCAGTTCTTC. It codes for CASRPGTSGRNEQFF.

This clone was observed a handful of times. The rearrangement uses TRBV30 and TRBJ1-5; TRBD1 is a possible D gene (5 bases). CDR3 length: 13 residues. V was pared by 3 bases and J by 0 bases, with 6 bases between. Looked up from germline, CDR1 is GTSNPN and CDR2 is SVGIG (reference sequence). CDR3 sequence: CAWRTDSNQPQHF. Here the CDR3 DNA reads TGTGCCTGGAGGACAGATAGCAATCAGCCCCAGCATTTT.

The chain joins TRBV18 to TRBJ1-2; 7 bases are shared with TRBD1. Germline values: CDR1 KGHSH, CDR2 LQKENI. This CDR3 is 17 amino acids long. V shed 4 bases and J 5 bases; nucleotides not matched to a gene: 16. CDR3 DNA: TGTGCCAGCTCACTGGAGTACAAGAGGGGGCTTGGATATGGCTACACCTTC. Translating gives CASSLEYKRGLGYGYTF.

A few counts support this clone. The V call is TRBV7-9, the J call TRBJ2-3; D possibly matches TRBD1 or TRBD2 (5 bases each). This CDR3 contains 16 residues. V was shortened by 5 bases and J by 7 bases, with 22 bases between the two germline ends. CDR1 and CDR2 (germline): SEHNR, FQNEAQ (reference sequence). The CDR3 bases are TGTGCCAGCAGCACTAGTACAGGTTGGGTCCTTAATACGCAGTATTTT. As protein: CASSTSTGWVLNTQYF.

The chain joins TRBV29-1 to TRBJ1-5, with unresolved D. The CDR3 is 11 residues long. Germline values: CDR1 SQVTM, CDR2 ANQGSEA. V was trimmed by 6 bases and J by 11 bases, leaving 14 bases between them. The DNA for the CDR3 is TGCAGCGTACGGGGAAGGGTGGCCCAGCATTTT. Its protein is CSVRGRVAQHF.

The genes are TRBV5-1 and TRBJ2-7; D call uncertain. Germline V lookup: CDR1 SGHRS, CDR2 YFSETQ. The CDR3 totals 18 residues. Deletions cut 2 bases from V and 3 bases from J, with 24 bases between. The DNA for the CDR3 is TGCGCCAGCAGCTTTACCTTAGGCGTCCCCGGGTCTAGCTACGAGCAGTACTTC. Translation gives CASSFTLGVPGSSYEQYF.

A few counts support this clone. The chain has TRBV5-5 and TRBJ2-7; D uncertain. V lost 5 bases and J lost 6, with 3 bases in between. Germline assignment: CDR1 SGHKS and CDR2 YYEKEE (reference sequence). The CDR3 loop spans 9 amino acids. The CDR3 sequence: CASRGEQYF. DNA for the CDR3: TGTGCCAGCAGGGGCGAGCAGTACTTC.

The chain has TRBV2 and TRBJ2-1; 9 bases align to TRBD1. Germline-derived CDR1 and CDR2 are SNHLY and FYNNEI. The CDR3 totals 13 residues. V gave up 11 bases and J gave up 10 bases; unmatched junction bases: 12. CDR3 sequence: CAGQGQGLGEQFF. The DNA of the CDR3 is TGTGCCGGGCAGGGACAGGGCTTAGGGGAGCAGTTCTTC. Filled out from reference TRBV2 and TRBJ2-1, the complete variable domain reads EPEVTQTPSHQVTQMGQEVILRCVPISNHLYFYWYRQILGQKVEFLVSFYNNEISEKSEIFDDQFSVERPDGSNFTLKIRSTKLEDSAMYFCAGQGQGLGEQFFGPGTRLTVL.

This chain links TRBV25-1 with TRBJ2-5, with 8 bases that match TRBD2. Looked up from germline, CDR1 is MGHDK and CDR2 is SYGVNS. The junction had 8 bases not matched to a gene; V was cut back by 3 bases and J by 2 bases. The CDR3 consists of 16 residues. In DNA, the CDR3 is TGTGCCAGCAGTGAGCGGGGTCGCGGGGGGCAAGAGACCCAGTACTTC. Translation: CASSERGRGGQETQYF.

The V gene is TRBV29-1, the J gene TRBJ2-1; D ambiguous. The CDR3 runs 10 residues. CDR1 is SQVTM, CDR2 ANQGSEA, per germline. With 6 bases removed from V and 7 bases from J, the gap between germline ends came to 7 bases. CDR3 DNA sequence: TGCAGCGTCGGGTGGAATGAGCAGTTCTTC. Amino acids: CSVGWNEQFF.

This sequence joins TRBV5-3 and TRBJ1-6, with no clear D. TRBV5-3 is recorded as an ORF, its role being uncertain. V was trimmed by 0 bases and J by 6 bases, leaving 13 bases between them. This CDR3 has 16 residues. Written as DNA, the CDR3 is TGTGCCAGAAGCTTGGCACGGCAGGTCGCTAATTCACCCCTCCACTTT. Translating gives CARSLARQVANSPLHF.

This clone is medium-sized (0.01 to 0.1%) in the sample. The chain joins TRBV18 to TRBJ2-7; 7 bases fit TRBD1. The CDR3 contains 12 residues. Germline lookup yields CDR1 KGHSH and CDR2 LQKENI. Germline trimming cut 6 bases from V and 5 bases from J; bases unmatched to any gene: 4. The CDR3 region is CASSEQGDEQYF. The CDR3 DNA reads as TGTGCCAGCTCCGAGCAGGGGGACGAGCAGTACTTC.

This clone was counted once. One end of the junction does not line up with germline, which may come from a read error. The chain joins TRBV6-5 to TRBJ2-5; maybe TRBD1 (6 bases). This CDR3 is 14 amino acids long. Germline V gene sequence: CDR1 MNHEY, CDR2 SVGAGI. CDR3 DNA: TGTGCCAGCAGTGACTCCAGGGGCGGAGAGACCCAGTACTTC. Translating it yields CASSDSRGGETQYF.

This clone has only one observation. The J gene is TRBJ1-1, the V gene TRBV7-9; TRBD1 is a possible D gene (5 bases). The V gene lost 1 base and the J gene lost 2 bases, with 11 bases spanning the gap. Germline CDR1 SEHNR, CDR2 FQNEAQ (reference sequence). There are 15 residues in the CDR3. DNA of the CDR3: TGTGCCAGCAGCTTAGGTGGGGGAATAAACACTGAAGCTTTCTTT. Its protein product is CASSLGGGINTEAFF.